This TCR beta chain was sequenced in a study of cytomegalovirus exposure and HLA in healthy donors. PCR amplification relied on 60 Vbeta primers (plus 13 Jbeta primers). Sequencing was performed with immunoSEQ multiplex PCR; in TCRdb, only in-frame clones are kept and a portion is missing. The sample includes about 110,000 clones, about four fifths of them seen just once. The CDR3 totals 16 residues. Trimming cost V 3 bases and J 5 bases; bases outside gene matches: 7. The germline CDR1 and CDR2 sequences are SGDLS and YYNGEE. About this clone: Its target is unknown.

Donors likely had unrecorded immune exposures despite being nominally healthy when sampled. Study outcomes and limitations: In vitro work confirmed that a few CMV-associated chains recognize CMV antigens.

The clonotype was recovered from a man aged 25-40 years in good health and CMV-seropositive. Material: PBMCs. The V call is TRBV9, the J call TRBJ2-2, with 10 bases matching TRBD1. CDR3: CASSGRTGGSTGELFF. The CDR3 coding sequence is TGTGCCAGCAGCGGTCGGACAGGGGGGAGTACCGGGGAGCTGTTTTTT.